This TCR beta chain comes out of a study of T cells in Graves' hyperthyroidism and ophthalmopathy. RNA transcripts were the template for amplifying TCR beta CDR3 regions. During a first-round RT-PCR of the TCR CDR3, the HTBI primer set was used. TCRdb re-derived calls from the multiplex PCR reads in MiXCR, one entry per CDR3 protein. The sample consists of roughly 380,000 distinct CDR3 sequences, 19% of them appearing once. Germline V gene data show CDR1 as MNHEY and CDR2 as SMNVEV (reference sequence). With 0 bases clipped from V and 4 bases from J, the junction kept 6 bases outside the gene matches. This CDR3 has 16 residues. This clonotype appeared many times. When ophthalmopathy did not progress within 18 months, Graves' hyperthyroidism was considered stable. Source material for PBMCs was roughly 10 ml fresh peripheral blood.

The sample consisted of blood. The chain joins TRBV27 to TRBJ1-5; 7 bases align to TRBD1. The source of this sequence is a young woman with Graves' hyperthyroidism. In DNA, the CDR3 is TGTGCCAGCAGTTTATCGTACAGGGGCCATAATCAGCCCCAGCATTTT. Translation gives CASSLSYRGHNQPQHF.